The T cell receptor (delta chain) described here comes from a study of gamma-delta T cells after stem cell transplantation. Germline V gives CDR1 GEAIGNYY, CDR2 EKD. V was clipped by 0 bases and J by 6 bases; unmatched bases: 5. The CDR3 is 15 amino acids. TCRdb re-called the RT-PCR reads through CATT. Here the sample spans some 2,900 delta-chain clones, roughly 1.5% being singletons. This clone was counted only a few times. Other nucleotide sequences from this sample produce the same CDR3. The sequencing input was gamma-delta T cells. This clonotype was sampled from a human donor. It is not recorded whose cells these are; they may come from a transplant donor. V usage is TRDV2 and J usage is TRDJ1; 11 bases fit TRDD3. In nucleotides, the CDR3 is TGTGCCTGTGACACCCTGGGGGATACCCCGAATAAACTCATCTTT. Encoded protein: CACDTLGDTPNKLIF.